Below are 27 T cell receptor beta chains sequenced from a single sample in a study of cytomegalovirus exposure and HLA in healthy donors. Researchers ran the PCR with 60 Vbeta and 13 Jbeta primers. Some clones are missing from TCRdb's copy, which holds only in-frame ones; the method was immunoSEQ multiplex PCR. The table lists around 140,000 clones, around two thirds of them singletons. Sample: PBMCs. The receptors were sampled from a male donor in good health and CMV-seronegative.

The chain has TRBV7-3 and TRBJ2-1; a possible D gene is TRBD2 (5 bases). With 1 base removed from V and 9 bases from J, the gap between germline ends came to 10 bases. This CDR3 contains 13 residues. Germline V CDR1 and CDR2: SGHTA, FQGTGA. CDR3 in amino acids: CASSLNGVGEQFF. As DNA, the CDR3 is TGTGCCAGCAGCTTAAACGGGGTTGGTGAGCAGTTCTTC. Full variable domain (rest looked up from reference TRBV7-3 and TRBJ2-1): GAGVSQTPSNKVTEKGKYVELRCDPISGHTALYWYRQSLGQGPEFLIYFQGTGAADDSGLPNDRFFAVRPEGSVSTLKIQRTERGDSAVYLCASSLNGVGEQFFGPGTRLTVL.

The rearrangement links TRBV7-2 to TRBJ1-2; 7 bases align to TRBD1. The V and J ends lost 2 bases and 6 bases, in that order; junction bases with no gene match: 12. Per germline, CDR1 SGHTA and CDR2 FQGNSA. CDR3 length equals 16 residues. In DNA, the CDR3 is TGTGCCAGCAGCTTAAGGCCGACAGGGCAGGGGAATGGCTACACCTTC. It is translated as CASSLRPTGQGNGYTF.

The chain combines TRBV2 with TRBJ2-7; a possible D gene is TRBD1 (6 bases). V was clipped by 8 bases and J by 0 bases, with 14 bases between them. Germline lookup yields CDR1 SNHLY and CDR2 FYNNEI. The CDR3 runs to 14 residues. The CDR3 loop is CASEITGSSYEQYF. DNA for the CDR3: TGTGCCAGCGAAATCACAGGGAGCTCCTACGAGCAGTACTTC.

The CDR3 DNA is TGTGCCAGCAGTCCCCGCACTAGCGGGGGGGTTCAAGAGACCCAGTACTTC. The encoded protein is CASSPRTSGGVQETQYF. This chain uses TRBV2 with TRBJ2-5; 13 positions match TRBD2. The CDR3 has 17 amino acids. The J segment lost 2 bases and the V segment lost 5 bases, leaving 8 bases of the junction unmatched. Germline CDR1 and CDR2: SNHLY and FYNNEI.

CDR3: CSTTRSGGAGETQYF. The CDR3 DNA is TGTTCCACAACCCGGAGCGGGGGGGCCGGGGAGACCCAGTACTTC. V gene TRBV6-5 combines with J gene TRBJ2-5, with 10 bases aligning to TRBD2. This CDR3 spans 15 amino acids. Germline loops: CDR1 MNHEY, CDR2 SVGAGI.

V is TRBV11-2 and J is TRBJ1-5; D uncertain. V was cut by 3 bases and J by 10 bases, with 19 bases left in between. CDR3 size: 15 residues. The germline V gene encodes CDR1 SGHAT and CDR2 FQNNGV. Here the CDR3 reads CASSLRTGVMEPQHF. The CDR3 DNA reads as TGTGCCAGCAGCTTGAGGACCGGGGTCATGGAACCCCAGCATTTT.

The genes are TRBV6-1 and TRBJ2-5; 13 nucleotides match TRBD2. With 9 bases clipped from V and 5 bases from J, the junction kept 9 bases outside the gene matches. Germline lookup yields CDR1 MNHNS and CDR2 SASEGT. This CDR3 comprises 15 residues. CDR3: CASRLAGGQEETQYF. In nucleotides, the CDR3 is TGTGCCAGTCGACTAGCGGGGGGCCAGGAGGAGACCCAGTACTTC.

This chain links TRBV7-9 with TRBJ2-7; D possibly corresponds to TRBD1 (5 bases). Germline-derived CDR1 and CDR2 are SEHNR and FQNEAQ (reference sequence). This CDR3 region has 14 residues. Trimming shortened V by 5 bases and J by 0 bases, and 11 bases separated the two germline ends. The CDR3 protein is CASSRQLSSYEQYF. In DNA form, the CDR3 reads TGTGCCAGCAGCCGACAGCTAAGCTCCTACGAGCAGTACTTC.

The V and J genes are TRBV2 and TRBJ1-6; tentative D call: TRBD1 (6 bases). Germline V lookup: CDR1 SNHLY, CDR2 FYNNEI. V was trimmed by 6 bases and J by 7 bases, leaving 16 bases between them. This CDR3 contains 15 residues. CDR3 residues: CASRVEQGYNSPLHF. In DNA, the CDR3 is TGTGCCAGCAGAGTGGAACAGGGATACAATTCACCCCTCCACTTT.

The chain recombines TRBV7-2 with TRBJ1-2; a weak D match, TRBD1 (5 bases). This CDR3 comprises 14 residues. With 1 base removed from V and 4 bases from J, the gap between germline ends came to 10 bases. The germline CDR1 and CDR2 sequences are SGHTA and FQGNSA. The CDR3 region is CASSLVQALYGYTF. Here the CDR3 DNA reads TGTGCCAGCAGCTTAGTACAGGCTCTCTATGGCTACACCTTC.

This sequence joins TRBV19 and TRBJ1-3; D is possibly TRBD1 (5 bases). The germline gives CDR1 LNHDA, CDR2 SQIVND (reference sequence). The CDR3 covers 14 residues. Trimming shortened V by 5 bases and J by 2 bases, and 10 bases separated the two germline ends. CDR3 region: CASSSRETGNTIYF. CDR3 sequence (DNA): TGTGCCAGTAGTTCCAGGGAAACTGGAAACACCATATATTTT.

This clone occurred a few times. This chain connects TRBV21-1 to TRBJ1-1. TRBV21-1 is marked as a pseudogene. CDR3 length: 13 residues. The CDR3 sequence: CASSPRGNTEAFF. CDR3 bases: TGTGCCAGCAGCCCTCGGGGGAACACTGAAGCTTTCTTT.

The chain employs TRBV19 and TRBJ2-3; 9 bases align to TRBD2. Germline-derived CDR1 and CDR2 are LNHDA and SQIVND (reference sequence). The CDR3 is made up of 15 amino acids. V dropped 3 bases and J dropped 6; count of bases not matched to a gene: 7. As DNA, the CDR3 is TGTGCCAGTAGTATGCGGGGGGGCCCGGGTGATACGCAGTATTTT. Its translation is CASSMRGGPGDTQYF.

This chain joins TRBV5-6 and TRBJ1-5; TRBD1 matches 7 bases. This CDR3 has 14 residues. Per germline, CDR1 SGHDT and CDR2 YYEEEE. V dropped 2 bases and J dropped 7; count of bases not matched to a gene: 6. The CDR3 is CASSFEGAGQPQHF. CDR3 sequence (DNA): TGTGCCAGCAGCTTCGAGGGGGCCGGGCAGCCCCAGCATTTT.

The genes are TRBV27 and TRBJ2-3; a weak D match, TRBD2 (6 bases). Germline CDR1 reads MNHEY; CDR2 reads SMNVEV (reference sequence). Trimming pared 6 bases from V and 0 bases from J, leaving 22 bases between. CDR3 size: 18 residues. The CDR3 region is CASRIGSGRGPSTDTQYF. In DNA form, the CDR3 reads TGTGCCAGCAGAATCGGGAGCGGGCGGGGACCTAGCACAGATACGCAGTATTTT.

The chain combines TRBV6-5 with TRBJ1-2, with 8 bases aligning to TRBD1. Losses at the gene ends were 0 bases for V and 3 bases for J; bases not matched to a gene: 3. There are 15 residues in the CDR3. CDR1 is MNHEY and CDR2 is SVGAGI in the germline V gene. CDR3 sequence reads: CASSYSTGEDYGYTF. The CDR3 DNA is TGTGCCAGCAGTTACTCGACAGGGGAGGACTATGGCTACACCTTC.

Only a few counts were recorded for this clone. This chain joins TRBV28 and TRBJ1-4; TRBD1 agrees at 9 bases. The ends lost 6 bases at V and 8 bases at J; junction bases unmatched: 10. Germline-derived CDR1 and CDR2 are MDHEN and SYDVKM. The CDR3 has 15 residues. In nucleotides, the CDR3 is TGTGCCAGCAGGAAACCGGGACAGGGCAAGGAAAAACTGTTTTTT. Its translation: CASRKPGQGKEKLFF.

Only a few counts were recorded for this clone. V usage is TRBV11-2 and J usage is TRBJ1-2; D remains ambiguous. The length of the CDR3 is 15 residues. Trimming pared 4 bases from V and 7 bases from J, leaving 19 bases between. The germline gives CDR1 SGHAT, CDR2 FQNNGV. The CDR3 DNA reads TGTGCCAGCAGCTCATCTACTAGTTTGGGTCGTGGCTACACCTTC. Translating it yields CASSSSTSLGRGYTF.

The rearrangement links TRBV5-1 to TRBJ2-3; maybe TRBD2 (7 bases). This CDR3 contains 15 residues. V was pared by 1 base and J by 2 bases, with 11 bases between. The germline V gene has CDR1 SGHRS and CDR2 YFSETQ. CDR3 region: CASSLWRGPTDTQYF. In DNA, the CDR3 is TGCGCCAGCAGCTTGTGGCGGGGGCCCACAGATACGCAGTATTTT.

The chain couples TRBV4-1 to TRBJ2-7, with TRBD2 identical over 7 bases. The V and J ends lost 1 base and 5 bases, in that order; junction bases with no gene match: 8. Germline CDR1 is MGHRA and CDR2 is YSYEKL. The CDR3 consists of 15 residues. As DNA, the CDR3 is TGCGCCAGCAGCCAAGGGGGTGCGGGGGAGCACGAGCAGTACTTC. Its protein product is CASSQGGAGEHEQYF.

The chain combines TRBV9 with TRBJ2-1, with unresolved D. The V end lost 6 bases, the J end lost 3 bases, and 16 bases lay between the germline ends. CDR1 and CDR2 (germline): SGDLS, YYNGEE. CDR3 size: 15 residues. This CDR3 reads CASTPKIRDYNEQFF. CDR3 DNA: TGTGCCAGCACCCCTAAAATCCGCGACTACAATGAGCAGTTCTTC.

The chain recombines TRBV13 with TRBJ1-1, with D uncertain. This CDR3 is built from 13 residues. CDR1 and CDR2 (germline): PRHDT, FYEKMQ (reference sequence). Trimming removed 5 bases at V and 2 bases at J, with 9 bases between. Here the CDR3 DNA reads TGTGCCAGCAGCATGTACAGAAACACTGAAGCTTTCTTT. The encoded protein is CASSMYRNTEAFF.

This sequence joins TRBV5-4 and TRBJ2-3, with TRBD2 matching over 12 bases. Germline CDR1 reads SGHNT; CDR2 reads YYREEE (reference sequence). CDR3 length: 15 residues. Losses at the gene ends were 4 bases for V and 0 bases for J; bases not matched to a gene: 0. For the CDR3, the DNA is TGTGCCAGCAGCGGGACTAGCGGGAGCACAGATACGCAGTATTTT. Encoded protein: CASSGTSGSTDTQYF.

This clone was observed a handful of times. This rearrangement joins TRBV18 to TRBJ2-3; D remains unclear. V was shortened by 2 bases and J by 2 bases, with 17 bases between the two germline ends. In germline, CDR1 is KGHSH, CDR2 LQKENI. The length of the CDR3 is 17 residues. Here the CDR3 DNA reads TGTGCCAGCTCACCATCTTACTCCCTGATATTCACAGATACGCAGTATTTT. Protein: CASSPSYSLIFTDTQYF.

In this sample, this clone turned up a few times. This rearrangement joins TRBV2 to TRBJ1-1; D gene uncertain. The ends were cut back, 8 bases at V and 4 bases at J, with 14 bases in the middle. CDR3 length: 13 residues. Germline V gene lookup returns CDR1 SNHLY and CDR2 FYNNEI. This CDR3 is CASGEPGGTEAFF. CDR3 sequence (DNA): TGTGCCAGCGGGGAGCCTGGTGGCACTGAAGCTTTCTTT.

There are a few counts of this clone. This chain uses TRBV7-9 with TRBJ1-1; D gene unclear. Germline V lookup: CDR1 SEHNR, CDR2 FQNEAQ (reference sequence). The CDR3 loop spans 13 amino acids. V lost 8 bases and J lost 1, with 11 bases in between. The CDR3 here is CASEWSGNTEAFF. In DNA, the CDR3 is TGTGCCAGCGAGTGGTCGGGGAACACTGAAGCTTTCTTT.

CDR3 bases: TGTGCCAGTAGGGAGACAGCCATAGAGACCCAGTACTTC. This translates into CASRETAIETQYF. V is TRBV19 and J is TRBJ2-5; weak D call: TRBD1 (5 bases). The germline V gene has CDR1 LNHDA and CDR2 SQIVND (reference sequence). The CDR3 contains 13 residues. The V end was cut by 6 bases, the J end by 4 bases, with 12 bases between.